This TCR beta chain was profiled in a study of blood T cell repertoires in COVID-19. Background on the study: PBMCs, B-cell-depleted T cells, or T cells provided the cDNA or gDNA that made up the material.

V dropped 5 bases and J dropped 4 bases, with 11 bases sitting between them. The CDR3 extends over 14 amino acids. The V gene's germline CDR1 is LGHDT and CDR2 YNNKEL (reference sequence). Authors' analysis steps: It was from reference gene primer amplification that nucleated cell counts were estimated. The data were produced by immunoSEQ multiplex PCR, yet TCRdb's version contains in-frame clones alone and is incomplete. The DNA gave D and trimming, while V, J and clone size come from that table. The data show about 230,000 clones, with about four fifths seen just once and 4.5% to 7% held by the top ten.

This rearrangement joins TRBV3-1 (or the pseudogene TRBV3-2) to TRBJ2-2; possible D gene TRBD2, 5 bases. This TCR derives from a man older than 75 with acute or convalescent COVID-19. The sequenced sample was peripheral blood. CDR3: CASSNGVGTGELFF. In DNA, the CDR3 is TGTGCCAGCAGCAACGGGGTGGGCACCGGGGAGCTGTTTTTT.